This T cell receptor beta chain was observed in a study of blood T cell repertoires in COVID-19. Study information: Acute and convalescent COVID-19 samples came from the United States, Italy and Spain. Nucleic acid was either cDNA or gDNA, and it came from T cells, B-cell-depleted T cells, or PBMCs.

How the authors handled the data: Amplification of reference gene primers provided the estimated nucleated cell counts. Measured with immunoSEQ multiplex PCR; TCRdb has only the in-frame clones, and not every one. That table furnishes V, J and clone size, whereas the DNA furnished D and trimming. This sample carries more than 300,000 clones, roughly 90% of them seen once, and the ten largest clones take under 6.5%. Trimming removed 5 bases from V and 2 bases from J; junction bases left unmatched: 26. Germline V gene data show CDR1 as PRHDT and CDR2 as FYEKMQ (reference sequence). This CDR3 is built from 21 residues.

Material for sequencing was peripheral blood. The clonotype was recovered from a man aged 18 to 30 who had recovered from COVID-19. This chain connects TRBV13 to TRBJ1-2; 7 positions match TRBD1. The CDR3 DNA is TGTGCCAGCAGCACCCTAATCCAAGGAAGACAGGGAAGGGAGAACAACTATGGCTACACCTTC. It codes for CASSTLIQGRQGRENNYGYTF.